What follows is one T cell receptor (beta chain) and its context. Antigen: not known. These data are taken from a study of CD8+ T cells in alopecia areata. Extracted from the samples, RNA was reverse transcribed into cDNA to serve as the sequencing template. Clones were read by immunoSEQ multiplex PCR, and TCRdb kept only the in-frame ones, dropping some. The repertoire holds roughly 200,000 clones, with 56% as singletons. Study results and caveats: Normal scalp had lower clonality than lesional scalp, with alopecia totalis/universalis lesions showing this most strongly. Mice showed TCR sharing more clearly than patients did, possibly owing to HLA.

This receptor was identified in a human donor in good health. Material: CD8+ T cells sorted from blood.

CDR3 in DNA: TGTGCCAGCAGTCCAGGGGCCGGGGCCAACGTCCTGACTTTC. This codes for CASSPGAGANVLTF. J is TRBJ2-6 and V is TRBV2, with a tentative D call TRBD1 (6 bases). Germline loops: CDR1 SNHLY, CDR2 FYNNEI. The V and J ends lost 5 bases and 4 bases respectively, with 9 bases between them. There are 14 residues in the CDR3.